These 21 T cell receptor beta chains came from one sample sequenced in a study of T cell responses to AZD1222 COVID-19 vaccine (dated by TCRdb to about 2021). The protocol used for the library was the immunoSEQ multiplex PCR assay. In its TCRdb copy, this immuneACCESS table keeps in-frame sequences only and misses some clones. Where compared with another copy, unresolved V genes explain less than half of these, and the others have no known cause. A total of roughly 100,000 clones appear in this sample, more than 70% of them only once. The ten largest make up approximately 15% of the sample. The time point label here, explained by the study, means: baseline before first vaccination. This material consisted of peripheral blood, taken on day 0 of AZD1222 vaccination. These TCRs come from an adult in good health.

CDR3 amino acids: CASSTTSGDTQYF. The CDR3 DNA reads TGCGCCAGCAGTACCACTAGCGGCGATACGCAGTATTTT. This sequence joins TRBV4-3 and TRBJ2-3, with 8 bases fitting TRBD2. V shed 6 bases and J 6 bases; nucleotides not matched to a gene: 5. The CDR3 loop spans 13 amino acids. Germline CDR1 reads LGHNA; CDR2 reads YSLEER.

V usage is TRBV7-2 and J usage is TRBJ1-2; D is unclear. Between the trimmed V and J ends, which lost 1 base and 8 bases, there was a span of 17 bases. CDR1 is SGHTA and CDR2 is FQGNSA in the germline V gene. The CDR3 totals 15 residues. The CDR3 DNA reads as TGTGCCAGCAGCTTAGGCCCGGGAAACAATGGCGGCTACACCTTC. Amino acids: CASSLGPGNNGGYTF.

The chain joins TRBV6-1 to TRBJ1-2, with 7 bases fitting TRBD1. Per germline, CDR1 MNHNS and CDR2 SASEGT. The CDR3 totals 17 residues. V trimming: 3 bases; J trimming: 4 bases; junction bases outside the gene matches: 14. CDR3 DNA sequence: TGTGCCAGCAGTGATCAGCGACCGACAGGGTACCTCTATGGCTACACCTTC. Translated, it gives CASSDQRPTGYLYGYTF.

V gene TRBV10-3 combines with J gene TRBJ1-1, with D tentatively TRBD1 (6 bases). The CDR3 runs to 12 residues. Trimming cost V 6 bases and J 3 bases, with 8 bases left between them. Per germline, CDR1 ENHRY and CDR2 SYGVKD. Written as DNA, the CDR3 is TGTGCCATCAGCAGGACAGACACTGAAGCTTTCTTT. Its translation: CAISRTDTEAFF.

V and J are TRBV25-1 and TRBJ1-2; 10 nucleotides align to TRBD1. With 2 bases clipped from V and 6 bases from J, the junction kept 3 bases outside the gene matches. CDR3 length equals 14 residues. Germline CDR1 MGHDK, CDR2 SYGVNS. The CDR3 DNA reads as TGTGCCAGCAGTGAACCGGGACAGGGGAATGGCTACACCTTC. It translates to CASSEPGQGNGYTF.

This sequence joins TRBV10-3 and TRBJ1-5, with no clear D. Trimming took 5 bases from V and 5 from J, leaving 10 bases between them. The CDR3 length is 13 residues. The germline CDR1 and CDR2 sequences are ENHRY and SYGVKD. CDR3 loop: CAISSGDHQPQHF. The CDR3, as DNA: TGTGCCATCAGTTCGGGTGACCATCAGCCCCAGCATTTT.

The chain recombines TRBV12-3 or TRBV12-4 with TRBJ1-2; 8 bases fit TRBD1. The CDR3 has 12 residues. Losses at the gene ends were 4 bases for V and 6 bases for J; bases not matched to a gene: 1. CDR3 nucleotide sequence: TGTGCCAGCAGTTGGACAGGGAATGGCTACACCTTC. The encoded protein is CASSWTGNGYTF.

This clone came up a few times. This chain uses TRBV9 with TRBJ1-3; D remains ambiguous. Germline V gives CDR1 SGDLS, CDR2 YYNGEE. The CDR3 runs 13 residues. V shed 4 bases and J shed 1 base, with 6 bases lying between them. CDR3 DNA sequence: TGTGCCAGCAGCTCGAATTCTGGAAACACCATATATTTT. Its protein product is CASSSNSGNTIYF.

The sample holds one count of this clone. The genes are TRBV15 and TRBJ2-1; 16 bases match TRBD2. Trimming cost V 6 bases and J 7 bases; bases outside gene matches: 3. The CDR3 is 15 residues long. Germline V gives CDR1 LNHNV, CDR2 YYDKDF (reference sequence). The CDR3: CATRAGLAGGNEQFF. CDR3 DNA sequence: TGTGCCACCAGGGCGGGACTAGCGGGAGGGAATGAGCAGTTCTTC.

The chain uses TRBV24-1 and TRBJ2-3; tentative D call: TRBD2 (5 bases). This CDR3 spans 14 amino acids. Germline V gene lookup returns CDR1 KGHDR and CDR2 SFDVKD. V was cut by 10 bases and J by 3 bases, with 16 bases left in between. DNA of the CDR3: TGTGCCACTAGCCCGGGGTCTAATACAGATACGCAGTATTTT. It yields the protein CATSPGSNTDTQYF.

The genes are TRBV3-1 (or the pseudogene TRBV3-2) and TRBJ2-4; no firm D call. The germline V gene has CDR1 LGHDT and CDR2 YNNKEL (reference sequence). Trimming took 0 bases from V and 0 from J, leaving 6 bases between them. The CDR3 consists of 15 residues. CDR3 sequence: CASSQDGLAKNIQYF. As DNA, the CDR3 is TGTGCCAGCAGCCAAGACGGATTAGCCAAAAACATTCAGTACTTC.

The chain couples TRBV7-9 to TRBJ1-2; no reliable D call. Trimming took off 6 bases at V and 5 bases at J, with 7 bases between the two ends. This CDR3 has 11 residues. Germline assignment: CDR1 SEHNR and CDR2 FQNEAQ (reference sequence). CDR3 protein: CASSFGYGYTF. Here the CDR3 DNA reads TGTGCCAGCAGTTTCGGTTATGGCTACACCTTC. The variable domain in full, completed from reference TRBV7-9 and TRBJ1-2, reads DTGVSQNPRHKITKRGQNVTFRCDPISEHNRLYWYRQTLGQGPEFLTYFQNEAQLEKSRLLSDRFSAERPKGSFSTLEIQRTEQGDSAMYLCASSFGYGYTFGSGTRLTVV.

V and J are TRBV23-1 and TRBJ2-7, with D possibly being TRBD1 (6 bases). TRBV23-1 is reported as an ORF; its role is uncertain. The CDR3 covers 13 residues. V was clipped by 3 bases and J by 3 bases, with 9 bases between them. The CDR3 is CASSQDSLYEQYV. As DNA, the CDR3 is TGCGCCAGCAGTCAGGACAGTCTCTACGAGCAGTACGTC.

The count of this clone is one. The J gene is TRBJ2-7, the V gene TRBV9; TRBD2 matches 9 bases. Germline assignment: CDR1 SGDLS and CDR2 YYNGEE. V shed 3 bases and J 6 bases; nucleotides not matched to a gene: 13. This CDR3 is built from 16 residues. The CDR3 reads CASSASKLRGGAEQYF. In nucleotides, the CDR3 is TGTGCCAGCAGCGCAAGCAAGTTGCGGGGGGGGGCCGAGCAGTACTTC. The full variable domain, in which reference TRBV9 and TRBJ2-7 provide the parts outside the CDR3, is DSGVTQTPKHLITATGQRVTLRCSPRSGDLSVYWYQQSLDQGLQFLIQYYNGEERAKGNILERFSAQQFPDLHSELNLSSLELGDSALYFCASSASKLRGGAEQYFGPGTRLTVT.

This clone came up once. The chain carries TRBV18 and TRBJ2-7; D remains unclear. The V and J ends lost 3 bases and 3 bases respectively, with 9 bases between them. Germline CDR1 KGHSH, CDR2 LQKENI. The CDR3 is 13 amino acids. Written as DNA, the CDR3 is TGTGCCAGCTCACCTTTCCCGGGCTACGAGCAGTACTTC. Translation: CASSPFPGYEQYF.

The CDR3 DNA follows: TGTGCCAGCAGCTTAGATCTGAGGGGGCGGGAGACCCAGTACTTC. It specifies CASSLDLRGRETQYF. The chain links TRBV11-3 to TRBJ2-5, with 7 positions matching TRBD1. The junction had 6 bases not matched to a gene; V was cut back by 0 bases and J by 5 bases. Germline CDR1 is SGHNT and CDR2 is YENEEA. The CDR3 runs to 15 residues.

The genes are TRBV28 and TRBJ1-1; no clear D gene. Germline V gives CDR1 MDHEN, CDR2 SYDVKM. With 6 bases removed from V and 11 bases from J, the gap between germline ends came to 13 bases. The CDR3 runs to 11 residues. The CDR3 loop is CASSLGFGAFF. DNA of the CDR3: TGTGCCAGCAGCCTTGGCTTTGGCGCTTTCTTT.

J is TRBJ1-1 and V is TRBV3-1 (or the pseudogene TRBV3-2), with D possibly TRBD1 on 5 matching bases. Germline V lookup: CDR1 LGHDT, CDR2 YNNKEL (reference sequence). The germline V and J ends were trimmed by 3 bases and 1 base, with 9 bases remaining between them. The CDR3 length is 14 residues. The CDR3 sequence: CASSHLGGNTEAFF. For the CDR3, the DNA is TGTGCCAGCAGCCATCTCGGGGGGAACACTGAAGCTTTCTTT.

V usage is TRBV7-2 and J usage is TRBJ1-2, with D possibly matching TRBD1 (5 bases). The CDR3 sequence is 15 residues long. Trimming removed 0 bases from V and 7 bases from J, with 15 bases in between. Germline values: CDR1 SGHTA, CDR2 FQGNSA. CDR3 protein: CASSLAVGREAGYTF. DNA of the CDR3: TGTGCCAGCAGCTTAGCGGTCGGCAGGGAGGCTGGCTACACCTTC.

This clone was counted only a few times. The V gene is TRBV7-2, the J gene TRBJ1-5, with 7 positions matching TRBD1. CDR3 length: 14 amino acids. Looked up from germline, CDR1 is SGHTA and CDR2 is FQGNSA. The J segment lost 7 bases and the V segment lost 5 bases, leaving 8 bases of the junction unmatched. The CDR3, as DNA: TGTGCCAGCAGCCTTGTCAGGGGGGAACAGCCCCAGCATTTT. The encoded protein is CASSLVRGEQPQHF.

This clone was observed a handful of times. The rearrangement uses TRBV3-1 (or the pseudogene TRBV3-2) and TRBJ1-1; no firm D call. Per germline, CDR1 LGHDT and CDR2 YNNKEL (reference sequence). V was pared by 0 bases and J by 0 bases, with 5 bases between. CDR3 size: 14 residues. The CDR3 spells CASSQDQMNTEAFF. CDR3 nucleotides: TGTGCCAGCAGCCAAGACCAGATGAACACTGAAGCTTTCTTT.